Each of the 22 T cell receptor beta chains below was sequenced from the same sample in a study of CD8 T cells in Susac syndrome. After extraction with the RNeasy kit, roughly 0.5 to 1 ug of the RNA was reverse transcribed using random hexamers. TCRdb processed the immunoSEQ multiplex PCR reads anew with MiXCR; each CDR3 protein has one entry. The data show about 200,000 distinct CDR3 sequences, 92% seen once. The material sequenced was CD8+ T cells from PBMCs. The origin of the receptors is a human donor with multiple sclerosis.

CDR3 sequence reads: CASSQHREGETQYF. The CDR3 bases are TGTGCCAGCAGCCAACACCGAGAGGGGGAGACCCAGTACTTC. The J gene is TRBJ2-5, the V gene TRBV7-6, with D tentatively TRBD1 or TRBD2 (5 bases each). The CDR3 runs 14 residues. The germline CDR1 and CDR2 sequences are SGHVS and FNYEAQ. The V gene lost 5 bases and the J gene lost 5 bases, with 15 bases spanning the gap.

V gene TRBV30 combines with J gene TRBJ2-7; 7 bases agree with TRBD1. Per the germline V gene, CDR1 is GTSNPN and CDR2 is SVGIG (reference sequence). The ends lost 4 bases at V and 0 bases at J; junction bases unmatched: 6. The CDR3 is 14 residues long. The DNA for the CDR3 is TGTGCCTGGACCGGGACAGAGAGCTCCTACGAGCAGTACTTC. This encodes CAWTGTESSYEQYF.

The CDR3 loop reads CSVEELATGNTIYF. In DNA, the CDR3 is TGCAGCGTTGAAGAGTTAGCTACTGGAAACACCATATATTTT. The chain couples TRBV29-1 to TRBJ1-3; D is ambiguous. CDR1 SQVTM and CDR2 ANQGSEA come from the germline V gene. The length of the CDR3 is 14 residues. The V and J ends lost 0 bases and 2 bases respectively, with 8 bases between them. The complete variable domain, with remaining parts taken from reference TRBV29-1 and TRBJ1-3, reads SAVISQKPSRDICQRGTSLTIQCQVDSQVTMMFWYRQQPGQSLTLIATANQGSEATYESGFVIDKFPISRPNLTFSTLTVSNMSPEDSSIYLCSVEELATGNTIYFGEGSWLTVV.

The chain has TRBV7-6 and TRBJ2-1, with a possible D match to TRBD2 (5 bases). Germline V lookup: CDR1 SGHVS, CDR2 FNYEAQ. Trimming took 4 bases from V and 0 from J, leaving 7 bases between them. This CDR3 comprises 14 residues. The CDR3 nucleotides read TGTGCCAGCAGCTGGGGAGCCTCCTACAATGAGCAGTTCTTC. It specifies CASSWGASYNEQFF.

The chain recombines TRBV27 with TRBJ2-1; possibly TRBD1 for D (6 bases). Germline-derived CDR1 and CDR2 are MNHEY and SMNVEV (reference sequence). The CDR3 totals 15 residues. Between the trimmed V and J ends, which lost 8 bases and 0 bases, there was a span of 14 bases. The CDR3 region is CASDSTGRSYNEQFF. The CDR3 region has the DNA TGTGCCAGCGACTCGACAGGACGCTCCTACAATGAGCAGTTCTTC.

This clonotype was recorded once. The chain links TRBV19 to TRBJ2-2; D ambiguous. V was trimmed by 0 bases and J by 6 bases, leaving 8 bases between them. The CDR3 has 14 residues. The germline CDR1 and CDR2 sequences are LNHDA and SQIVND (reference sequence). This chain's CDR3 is CASSIDLAAGELFF. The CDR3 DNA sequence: TGTGCCAGTAGTATAGATCTGGCAGCCGGGGAGCTGTTTTTT. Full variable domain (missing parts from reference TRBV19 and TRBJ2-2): DGGITQSPKYLFRKEGQNVTLSCEQNLNHDAMYWYRQDPGQGLRLIYYSQIVNDFQKGDIAEGYSVSREKKESFPLTVTSAQKNPTAFYLCASSIDLAAGELFFGEGSRLTVL.

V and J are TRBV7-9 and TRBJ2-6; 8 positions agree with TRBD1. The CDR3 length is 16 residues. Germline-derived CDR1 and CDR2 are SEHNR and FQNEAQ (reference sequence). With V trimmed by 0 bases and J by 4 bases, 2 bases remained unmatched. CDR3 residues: CASSLARGQGANVLTF. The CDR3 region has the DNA TGTGCCAGCAGCTTAGCCAGGGGGCAAGGGGCCAACGTCCTGACTTTC.

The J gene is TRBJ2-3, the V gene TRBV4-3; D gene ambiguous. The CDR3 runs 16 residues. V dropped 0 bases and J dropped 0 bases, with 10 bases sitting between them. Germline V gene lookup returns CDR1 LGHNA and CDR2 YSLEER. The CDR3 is CASSQEILESTDTQYF. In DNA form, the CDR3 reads TGCGCCAGCAGCCAAGAGATACTGGAGAGCACAGATACGCAGTATTTT.

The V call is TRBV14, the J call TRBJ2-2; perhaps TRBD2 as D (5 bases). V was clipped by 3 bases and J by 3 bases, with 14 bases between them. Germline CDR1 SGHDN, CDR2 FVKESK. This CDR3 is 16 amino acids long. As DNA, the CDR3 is TGTGCCAGCAGCCAGGGTACTAGAGATGACACCGGGGAGCTGTTTTTT. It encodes CASSQGTRDDTGELFF.

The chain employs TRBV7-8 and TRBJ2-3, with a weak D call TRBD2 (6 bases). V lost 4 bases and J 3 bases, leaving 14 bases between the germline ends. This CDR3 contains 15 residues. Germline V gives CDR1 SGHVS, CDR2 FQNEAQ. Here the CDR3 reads CASSYAGLSTDTQYF. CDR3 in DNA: TGTGCCAGCAGCTACGCGGGACTCTCAACAGATACGCAGTATTTT.

CDR3 protein: CASSYQFQGVNYGYTF. Here the CDR3 DNA reads TGTGCCAGCAGTTACCAGTTCCAGGGGGTTAACTATGGCTACACCTTC. The rearrangement links TRBV6-6 to TRBJ1-2, with 7 nucleotides matching TRBD1. This CDR3 region has 16 residues. Germline V lookup: CDR1 MNHNY, CDR2 SVGAGI (reference sequence). Trimming at V came to 2 bases and at J to 1 base, leaving 7 bases not matched to a gene.

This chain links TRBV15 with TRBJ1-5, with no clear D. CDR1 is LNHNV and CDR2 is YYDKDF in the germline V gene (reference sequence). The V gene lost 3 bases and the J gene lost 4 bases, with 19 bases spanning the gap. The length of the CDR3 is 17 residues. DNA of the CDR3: TGTGCCACCAGCAGGGAGGGTAGACTCGGCCAAAATCAGCCCCAGCATTTT. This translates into CATSREGRLGQNQPQHF.

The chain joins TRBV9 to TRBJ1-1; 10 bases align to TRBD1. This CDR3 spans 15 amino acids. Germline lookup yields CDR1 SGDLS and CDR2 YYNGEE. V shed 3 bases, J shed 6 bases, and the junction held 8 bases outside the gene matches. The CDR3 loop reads CASSGETGGYPEAFF. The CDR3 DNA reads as TGTGCCAGCAGCGGTGAGACAGGGGGCTACCCTGAAGCTTTCTTT.

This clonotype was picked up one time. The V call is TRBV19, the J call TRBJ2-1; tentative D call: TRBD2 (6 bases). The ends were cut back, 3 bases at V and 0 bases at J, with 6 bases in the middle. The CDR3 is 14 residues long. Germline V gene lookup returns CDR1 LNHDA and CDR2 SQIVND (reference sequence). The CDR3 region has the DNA TGTGCCAGTAGTATGGGGGGCTCCTACAATGAGCAGTTCTTC. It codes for CASSMGGSYNEQFF.

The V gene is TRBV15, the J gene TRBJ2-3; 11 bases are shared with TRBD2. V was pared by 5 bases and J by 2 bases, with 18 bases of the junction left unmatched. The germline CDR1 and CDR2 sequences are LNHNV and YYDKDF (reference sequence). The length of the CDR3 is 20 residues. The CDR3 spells CATSSLPASGGPGHTDTQYF. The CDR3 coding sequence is TGTGCCACCAGCTCCCTCCCCGCTAGCGGGGGGCCAGGACACACAGATACGCAGTATTTT.

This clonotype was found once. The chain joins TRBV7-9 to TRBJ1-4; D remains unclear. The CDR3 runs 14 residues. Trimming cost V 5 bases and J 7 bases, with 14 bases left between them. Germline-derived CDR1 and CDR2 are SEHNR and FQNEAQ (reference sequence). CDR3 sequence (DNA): TGTGCCAGCAGCCACGGCGGGGAACCTGAAAAACTGTTTTTT. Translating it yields CASSHGGEPEKLFF.

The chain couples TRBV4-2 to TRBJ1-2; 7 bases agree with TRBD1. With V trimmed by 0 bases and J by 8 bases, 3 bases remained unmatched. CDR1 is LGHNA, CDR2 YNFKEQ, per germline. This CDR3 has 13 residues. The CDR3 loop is CASSQEGGWGYTF. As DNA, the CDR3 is TGTGCCAGCAGCCAAGAAGGGGGCTGGGGCTACACCTTC.

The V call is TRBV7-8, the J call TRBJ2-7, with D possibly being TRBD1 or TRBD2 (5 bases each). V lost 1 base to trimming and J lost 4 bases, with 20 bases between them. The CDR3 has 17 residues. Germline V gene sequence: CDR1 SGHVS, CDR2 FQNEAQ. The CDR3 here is CASSLGQRGEVLYEQYF. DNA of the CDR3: TGTGCCAGCAGCTTAGGTCAGAGGGGAGAGGTGTTATACGAGCAGTACTTC.

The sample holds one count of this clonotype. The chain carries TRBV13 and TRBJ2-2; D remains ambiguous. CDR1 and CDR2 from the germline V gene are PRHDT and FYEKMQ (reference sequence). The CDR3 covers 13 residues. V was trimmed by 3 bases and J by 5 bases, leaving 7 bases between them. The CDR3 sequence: CASSLPRTGELFF. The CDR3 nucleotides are TGTGCCAGCAGCTTGCCGCGGACCGGGGAGCTGTTTTTT.

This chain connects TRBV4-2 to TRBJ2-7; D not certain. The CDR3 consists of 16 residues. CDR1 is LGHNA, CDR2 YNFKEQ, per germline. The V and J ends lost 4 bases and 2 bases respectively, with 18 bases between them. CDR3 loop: CASSRGVRATPYEQYF. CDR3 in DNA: TGTGCCAGCAGCCGGGGTGTACGGGCCACACCCTACGAGCAGTACTTC.

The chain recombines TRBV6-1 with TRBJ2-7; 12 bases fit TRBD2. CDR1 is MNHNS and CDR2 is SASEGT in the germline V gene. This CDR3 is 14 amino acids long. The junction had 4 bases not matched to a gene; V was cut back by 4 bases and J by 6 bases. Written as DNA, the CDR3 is TGTGCCAGCAGTGCGGCGACTAGCGGGGGCGAGCAGTACTTC. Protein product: CASSAATSGGEQYF.

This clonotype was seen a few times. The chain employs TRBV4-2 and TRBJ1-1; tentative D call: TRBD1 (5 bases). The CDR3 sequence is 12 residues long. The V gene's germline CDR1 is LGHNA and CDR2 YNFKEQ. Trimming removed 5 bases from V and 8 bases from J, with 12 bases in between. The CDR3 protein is CASSEGYSEAFF. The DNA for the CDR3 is TGTGCCAGCAGCGAGGGGTACTCAGAAGCTTTCTTT.